The clone carrying this T cell receptor (beta chain) was recorded a few times. The antigen is undetermined. Among ophthalmopathy patients, the Clinical Activity Score reached at least 3, the NOSPECS grade reached at least 4, and duration remained under 3 months. Over 8 ml fresh peripheral blood yielded the PBMCs. This CDR3 is 15 amino acids long. V was trimmed by 6 bases and J by 2 bases, leaving 16 bases between them. Germline CDR1 and CDR2: MNHNS and SASEGT. The source material, RNA transcripts, was used to amplify TCR beta CDR3 regions. Carried out on the TCR CDR3, a first-round RT-PCR used the HTBI primer set. MiXCR, run by TCRdb on the multiplex PCR reads, gives a single entry per CDR3 protein. This table holds some 650,000 distinct CDR3 sequences, 16% found once. This sample was included in a study of T cells in Graves' hyperthyroidism and ophthalmopathy. Study observations and caveats: Researchers report that a 13 V-J model separated ophthalmopathy from stable hyperthyroidism. Most expanded thyroid clonotypes above 0.001 also appeared in blood.

The sequencing input was blood. The chain employs TRBV6-1 and TRBJ1-1, with D uncertain. This sequence originates from a woman in her forties with Graves' ophthalmopathy. CDR3 nucleotide sequence: TGTGCCAGCAGGCCACGGGGTGGTGGAAACACTGAAGCTTTCTTT. Protein sequence: CASRPRGGGNTEAFF.